One sample yielded the 31 T cell receptor beta chains listed below, sequenced in a study of T cells in tumors after PD-1 blockade (dated by TCRdb to the late 2010s). The sample's time point, from its label and the paper: before anti-PD-1 therapy. The library was produced with the immunoSEQ multiplex PCR assay. In TCRdb, the immuneACCESS table is reduced to in-frame sequences with V and J assigned. These tables do not hold every clone; where another copy was compared, an unresolved V gene accounts for under half, and the others remain unexplained. This sample lists 32,000 or so clones; about 77% were detected once. The biggest ten clones account for under 40% of the sample. The specimen was PBMCs, collected before anti-PD-1 treatment. These receptors were obtained from a human donor with basal cell carcinoma.

Notes on this clone: One end of the junction fails to match germline, which may point to a read error. The gene calls are TRBV7-7 and TRBJ2-1, with 12 bases aligning to TRBD2. Germline V CDR1 and CDR2: SSHAT, FNYEAQ (reference sequence). The CDR3 totals 17 residues. CDR3 in amino acids: CASSLAGTSGSYNEQFF. As DNA, the CDR3 is TGTGCTAGCAGCTTAGCCGGGACTAGCGGGTCATACAATGAGCAGTTCTTC.

The chain carries TRBV28 and TRBJ2-1; 14 bases line up with TRBD2. With V trimmed by 6 bases and J by 5 bases, 0 bases remained unmatched. The germline V gene encodes CDR1 MDHEN and CDR2 SYDVKM. The CDR3 consists of 14 residues. The CDR3 DNA sequence: TGTGCCAGCAGGGGACTAGCGGGAGACAATGAGCAGTTCTTC. It codes for CASRGLAGDNEQFF.

CDR3 in amino acids: CASRSSGTSRTDTQYF. CDR3 nucleotide sequence: TGTGCCAGCAGGTCCTCCGGGACTTCTCGCACAGATACGCAGTATTTT. The chain recombines TRBV7-8 with TRBJ2-3, with D maybe TRBD2 (6 bases). V shed 6 bases and J shed 1 base, with 17 bases lying between them. Germline values: CDR1 SGHVS, CDR2 FQNEAQ. The CDR3 loop spans 16 amino acids.

V is TRBV6-2 or TRBV6-3 and J is TRBJ1-2; 8 bases line up with TRBD1. Germline CDR1 reads MNHEY; CDR2 reads SVGEGT. V lost 0 bases and J lost 6; bases outside the gene matches: 6. The CDR3 runs 15 residues. This chain's CDR3 is CASSYSRQGLNGYTF. In DNA form, the CDR3 reads TGTGCCAGCAGTTACTCCCGACAGGGGTTGAATGGCTACACCTTC.

The chain links TRBV25-1 to TRBJ2-1; D perhaps matches TRBD2 (7 bases). Germline V lookup: CDR1 MGHDK, CDR2 SYGVNS. Trimming pared 6 bases from V and 9 bases from J, leaving 18 bases between. The CDR3 is 14 amino acids. The CDR3 protein is CASRRTVGGAEQFF. In DNA, the CDR3 is TGTGCCAGCAGGAGGACTGTGGGGGGGGCTGAGCAGTTCTTC.

The genes are TRBV7-9 and TRBJ1-2; weak D call: TRBD1 (5 bases). Germline V gene sequence: CDR1 SEHNR, CDR2 FQNEAQ (reference sequence). V dropped 7 bases and J dropped 4 bases, with 16 bases sitting between them. The CDR3 consists of 14 residues. The CDR3 protein is CASTPIWDGYGYTF. As DNA, the CDR3 is TGTGCCAGCACCCCCATTTGGGACGGCTATGGCTACACCTTC.

This clone has a handful of counts. The V call is TRBV4-2, the J call TRBJ1-6, with D uncertain. Germline CDR1 LGHNA, CDR2 YNFKEQ. The CDR3 totals 15 residues. The germline V and J ends were trimmed by 1 base and 2 bases, with 6 bases remaining between them. CDR3 region: CASSQGRTYNSPLHF. The CDR3 region has the DNA TGTGCCAGCAGCCAAGGACGGACCTATAATTCACCCCTCCACTTT.

This rearrangement joins TRBV5-1 to TRBJ2-3; D call uncertain. V lost 0 bases and J 5 bases, leaving 7 bases between the germline ends. Germline values: CDR1 SGHRS, CDR2 YFSETQ. The CDR3 covers 13 residues. The chain's CDR3 is CASSLAKGDTQYF. The CDR3 DNA sequence: TGCGCCAGCAGCTTGGCTAAGGGAGATACGCAGTATTTT.

This sequence joins TRBV10-2 and TRBJ2-3; 7 nucleotides agree with TRBD2. Losses at the gene ends were 3 bases for V and 1 base for J; bases not matched to a gene: 4. Germline loops: CDR1 WSHSY, CDR2 SAAADI. CDR3 length: 15 amino acids. In DNA form, the CDR3 reads TGCGCCAGCAGTGAAAAGCGGGGAGGCACAGATACGCAGTATTTT. Translated, it gives CASSEKRGGTDTQYF.

This sequence joins TRBV30 and TRBJ2-5, with unresolved D. Trimming removed 1 base from V and 3 bases from J, with 9 bases in between. CDR3 size: 13 residues. CDR1 GTSNPN and CDR2 SVGIG come from the germline V gene (reference sequence). For the CDR3, the DNA is TGTGCCTGGAGTGGCGGACGGAAAGAGACCCAGTACTTC. This translates into CAWSGGRKETQYF.

J is TRBJ2-5 and V is TRBV5-4; D may be TRBD2 (6 bases). Germline CDR1 SGHNT, CDR2 YYREEE (reference sequence). V was clipped by 0 bases and J by 4 bases, with 19 bases between them. This CDR3 comprises 17 residues. This CDR3 reads CASSLEGSRAGGETQYF. DNA of the CDR3: TGTGCCAGCAGCTTGGAGGGCTCTCGAGCGGGTGGAGAGACCCAGTACTTC. The entire variable domain, with the rest obtained from reference TRBV5-4 and TRBJ2-5, is as follows: ETGVTQSPTHLIKTRGQQVTLRCSSQSGHNTVSWYQQALGQGPQFIFQYYREEENGRGNFPPRFSGLQFPNYSSELNVNALELDDSALYLCASSLEGSRAGGETQYFGPGTRLLVL.

The chain uses TRBV7-2 and TRBJ2-7; D may be TRBD1 (6 bases). Germline loops: CDR1 SGHTA, CDR2 FQGNSA. This CDR3 contains 15 residues. V lost 5 bases to trimming and J lost 2 bases, with 16 bases between them. The CDR3 DNA reads as TGTGCCAGCAGCGGGGCACAGGGCACCCCCTACGAGCAGTACTTC. Amino acids: CASSGAQGTPYEQYF.

This chain links TRBV28 with TRBJ2-3, with D perhaps TRBD2 (5 bases). This CDR3 spans 15 amino acids. Trimming pared 7 bases from V and 3 bases from J, leaving 17 bases between. CDR1 is MDHEN, CDR2 SYDVKM, per germline. The CDR3 loop is CASNPPDSLTDTQYF. As DNA, the CDR3 is TGTGCCAGCAATCCCCCGGACTCCCTTACAGATACGCAGTATTTT.

Remarks on this clone: The junction differs from germline at one of its ends, possibly a read error. The chain recombines TRBV6-2 or TRBV6-3 with TRBJ1-2, with 8 bases matching TRBD1. The CDR3 is 17 residues long. Germline V gene lookup returns CDR1 MNHEY and CDR2 SVGEGT. CDR3 nucleotide sequence: TGTGCCAGCAGTCTCGCCTCTATAGGACAGGGACGGATTCTCCCTAAGTTC. Residues: CASSLASIGQGRILPKF.

This rearrangement joins TRBV10-1 to TRBJ1-5, with TRBD1 matching 8 bases. Unmatched junction bases numbered 7, after V lost 3 bases and J lost 0 bases. The CDR3 totals 17 residues. Looked up from germline, CDR1 is WNHNN and CDR2 is SYGVQD (reference sequence). CDR3 in amino acids: CASSDCSRGRSNQPQHF. Written as DNA, the CDR3 is TGCGCCAGCAGTGATTGTTCCAGGGGGCGTAGCAATCAGCCCCAGCATTTT.

The rearrangement joins TRBV6-2 or TRBV6-3 to TRBJ2-7, with D possibly being TRBD2 (6 bases). V dropped 2 bases and J dropped 5 bases, with 22 bases sitting between them. Germline CDR1 reads MNHEY; CDR2 reads SVGEGT. This CDR3 contains 17 residues. CDR3 protein: CASSYPRVEGLPDEQYF. The CDR3 nucleotides read TGTGCCAGCAGTTACCCTCGAGTGGAGGGGCTCCCCGACGAGCAGTACTTC.

V and J are TRBV7-8 and TRBJ1-5; maybe TRBD1 (6 bases). This CDR3 has 14 residues. Germline V gene data show CDR1 as SGHVS and CDR2 as FQNEAQ. Trimming took 4 bases from V and 7 from J, leaving 14 bases between them. In nucleotides, the CDR3 is TGTGCCAGCAGCTCGACGGGGGGCGGGCAGCCCCAGCATTTT. It encodes CASSSTGGGQPQHF.

V is TRBV7-2 and J is TRBJ2-7; possibly TRBD2 for D (7 bases). Germline CDR1 is SGHTA and CDR2 is FQGNSA. The V gene lost 1 base and the J gene lost 2 bases, with 12 bases spanning the gap. CDR3 length: 15 residues. CDR3 sequence reads: CASSLEGGPAYEQYF. The CDR3 region has the DNA TGTGCCAGCAGCTTAGAGGGGGGGCCAGCCTACGAGCAGTACTTC.

The V and J genes are TRBV11-3 and TRBJ2-1; 8 positions match TRBD1. CDR3 length: 15 residues. CDR1 and CDR2 from the germline V gene are SGHNT and YENEEA. With V trimmed by 4 bases and J by 2 bases, 4 bases remained unmatched. In DNA, the CDR3 is TGTGCCAGCAGCTCTGAACAGGGGGCCTACAATGAGCAGTTCTTC. Translation gives CASSSEQGAYNEQFF.

CDR3 DNA sequence: TGTGCCTGGGCACCAGGTAGTTCACCCCTCCACTTT. Its protein product is CAWAPGSSPLHF. This chain uses TRBV30 with TRBJ1-6; no firm D call. The CDR3 is 12 residues long. The germline gives CDR1 GTSNPN, CDR2 SVGIG (reference sequence). Trimming cost V 5 bases and J 9 bases, with 11 bases left between them.

This chain connects TRBV9 to TRBJ2-1; 12 bases are a match to TRBD2. The CDR3 contains 20 residues. Unmatched junction bases numbered 11, after V lost 1 base and J lost 0 bases. From germline, CDR1 is SGDLS and CDR2 YYNGEE. As DNA, the CDR3 is TGTGCCAGCAGCGTATCCTTCGGACTAGCGGGGAGCCGCTCCTACAATGAGCAGTTCTTC. The encoded protein is CASSVSFGLAGSRSYNEQFF.

J is TRBJ1-3 and V is TRBV7-6; D is ambiguous. V was clipped by 8 bases and J by 3 bases, with 8 bases between them. Germline V gene sequence: CDR1 SGHVS, CDR2 FNYEAQ. The CDR3 loop spans 12 amino acids. CDR3 in DNA: TGTGCCAGCGGACCTCATGGAAACACCATATATTTT. Protein sequence: CASGPHGNTIYF.

This chain joins TRBV2 and TRBJ2-7, with D perhaps matching TRBD2 (6 bases). Trimming left V 9 bases short and J 3 bases short, with 9 bases between. The CDR3 is 11 amino acids. Germline lookup yields CDR1 SNHLY and CDR2 FYNNEI. DNA for the CDR3: TGTGCCAGGGGGGAGGACTACGAGCAGTACTTC. Translation gives CARGEDYEQYF.

The chain is built from TRBV30 and TRBJ1-1; D unclear. The CDR3 totals 13 residues. The V gene lost 0 bases and the J gene lost 5 bases, with 10 bases spanning the gap. CDR1 and CDR2 from the germline V gene are GTSNPN and SVGIG (reference sequence). CDR3 region: CAWSVLESTEAFF. In DNA form, the CDR3 reads TGTGCCTGGAGTGTTCTTGAGTCGACTGAAGCTTTCTTT.

The chain is built from TRBV27 and TRBJ1-5, with no clear D. The CDR3 runs 14 residues. Trimming took 2 bases from V and 5 from J, leaving 10 bases between them. Per the germline V gene, CDR1 is MNHEY and CDR2 is SMNVEV (reference sequence). CDR3 protein: CASSLIQSHQPQHF. CDR3 bases: TGTGCCAGCAGTTTAATACAGTCCCATCAGCCCCAGCATTTT.

This rearrangement joins TRBV4-3 to TRBJ1-6, with 7 bases lining up with TRBD1. V trimming: 1 base; J trimming: 5 bases; junction bases outside the gene matches: 2. The CDR3 contains 15 residues. Germline loops: CDR1 LGHNA, CDR2 YSLEER. The CDR3 protein is CASSQVRGNNSPLHF. The DNA for the CDR3 is TGCGCCAGCAGCCAAGTCAGGGGGAATAATTCACCCCTCCACTTT.

The chain links TRBV5-1 to TRBJ2-2; D gene ambiguous. The CDR3 has 19 amino acids. Trimming left V 0 bases short and J 6 bases short, with 24 bases between. Germline CDR1 is SGHRS and CDR2 is YFSETQ. CDR3 amino acids: CASSLARLLASRGPGELFF. The CDR3 DNA follows: TGCGCCAGCAGCTTGGCGAGGTTACTGGCCAGCCGAGGCCCCGGGGAGCTGTTTTTT.

The gene calls are TRBV7-2 and TRBJ1-6, with 7 bases matching TRBD1. The CDR3 loop spans 14 amino acids. V was pared by 5 bases and J by 10 bases, with 8 bases of the junction left unmatched. Germline CDR1 is SGHTA and CDR2 is FQGNSA. The DNA for the CDR3 is TGTGCCAGCAGCCCGAGACAGGGTCAATCACCCCTCCACTTT. Translating gives CASSPRQGQSPLHF. The variable domain in full, with the rest retrieved from reference TRBV7-2 and TRBJ1-6, is GAGVSQSPSNKVTEKGKDVELRCDPISGHTALYWYRQSLGQGLEFLIYFQGNSAPDKSGLPSDRFSAERTGGSVSTLTIQRTQQEDSAVYLCASSPRQGQSPLHFGNGTRLTVT.

V and J are TRBV7-9 and TRBJ1-3; tentative D call: TRBD1 (5 bases). Germline V CDR1 and CDR2: SEHNR, FQNEAQ (reference sequence). V was pared by 5 bases and J by 2 bases, with 16 bases between. The CDR3 covers 16 residues. CDR3 nucleotides: TGTGCCAGCAGCATACGAGACCAGGGACCTGGAAACACCATATATTTT. Translating gives CASSIRDQGPGNTIYF.

This clone has just one count. CDR3 sequence: CASTLSGGASEQYF. The CDR3 coding sequence is TGTGCCAGCACCCTCAGCGGGGGCGCGTCCGAGCAGTACTTC. The chain links TRBV7-9 to TRBJ2-7; TRBD2 matches at 8 bases. Trimming took 7 bases from V and 6 from J; bases not matched to a gene: 11. Germline V CDR1 and CDR2: SEHNR, FQNEAQ (reference sequence). The CDR3 extends over 14 amino acids.

In this sample, this clone turned up a few times. This chain links TRBV5-8 with TRBJ2-1; D may correspond to TRBD1 or TRBD2 (6 bases each). This CDR3 is 15 amino acids long. The germline CDR1 and CDR2 sequences are SGHTS and YDEGEE. V was cut by 4 bases and J by 8 bases, with 19 bases left in between. The CDR3 sequence is CASSSPGAPAHEQFF. CDR3 in DNA: TGTGCCAGCAGCAGCCCGGGGGCCCCCGCCCATGAGCAGTTCTTC.